This T cell receptor (beta chain) was obtained from a study of blood T cell repertoires in COVID-19. Turning to the study itself: COVID-19 samples collected from the United States, Italy and Spain covered acute and convalescent phases.

Libraries were prepared by immunoSEQ multiplex PCR; TCRdb keeps only in-frame clonotypes and omits some of them. The sample contains a few hundred thousand clones, 82% of which appear only once. The table lists this clone with a count of one. The V and J ends lost 8 bases and 2 bases respectively, with 12 bases between them. In germline, CDR1 is MNHEY, CDR2 SVGAGI. The CDR3 spans 13 residues. The specimen was PBMCs or T cells enriched from blood (not recorded which). This sequence originates from a middle-aged man who had been exposed to COVID-19. The chain combines TRBV6-5 with TRBJ1-2, with no clear D. This CDR3 is CASGLSVNYGYTF. CDR3 DNA: TGTGCCAGCGGGCTATCGGTGAACTATGGCTACACCTTC.